This T cell receptor beta chain stems from a study of Ad26.COV2.S vaccination and SARS-CoV-2 variants. On the study more broadly: Donor got 5x10^10 or 1x10^11 viral particles of Ad26.COV2.S.

The treatment: around 19 received Ad26.COV2.S at low or high dose, single or two shots; roughly 5 received placebo; per-sample allocation not given. Sampling was performed 63 days after the first vaccine or placebo injection. At a Boston site, the person donating was an adult of 18-55 years. Using immunoSEQ multiplex PCR, the repertoire was profiled, and TCRdb retains in-frame clones only, with some absent. The sample includes about 420,000 clones, roughly 90% of them seen just once. Broader study findings: Placebo recipients trailed vaccine recipients in spike-specific TCR breadth.

This CDR3 comprises 12 residues. The germline V gene encodes CDR1 SGHTA and CDR2 FQGNSA. V was shortened by 6 bases and J by 0 bases, with 5 bases between the two germline ends. As to this clone: Its antigen is unidentified.

The gene calls are TRBV7-2 and TRBJ1-1; no definite D call. This material consisted of peripheral blood, taken in a trial of Ad26.COV2.S vaccine versus placebo. The clonotype originates from a person between 18 and 60 years old who received the Ad26.COV2.S COVID-19 vaccine or a placebo. The CDR3 protein is CASRELNTEAFF. In DNA form, the CDR3 reads TGTGCCAGCAGAGAACTGAACACTGAAGCTTTCTTT.